This T cell receptor (beta chain) was identified during a study of blood T cell repertoires in COVID-19 (dated by TCRdb to between 2020 and 2021). Background for the entire study: Collaborator samples came from the United States, Italy and Spain and covered acute and convalescent phases of COVID-19. The prospective study material was composed of cDNA or gDNA derived from T cells, B-cell-depleted T cells, or PBMCs. Subjects who had been exposed to COVID-19, were actively infected with it, or had recovered from it provided the deeply sampled blood TCRbeta repertoires that made up the dataset. A freely available public database, intended as a resource for researchers studying the immune response to SARS-CoV-2, is where the repertoires were released. Samples were obtained from the ongoing ImmuneRACE study (first 160 participants) and from some 1,200 subjects provided by 6 global collaborators. The sample metadata nearly always contained a de-identified subject ID, COVID-19 status, age in years and sex. Where HLA class I and class II types were available, the types were taken from metadata supplied by the sample provider, not from assay-based typing. Broader findings and caveats from the paper: The amount of clinical and demographic metadata varied by source and participant and was provided uncurated.

The collaborating institutions used their own protocols to collect whole blood in K2EDTA tubes. Collaborator samples were shipped for TCRbeta analysis as frozen whole blood, isolated PBMCs, or DNA extracted from either sample type. The immunoSEQ Assay, a bias-controlled multiplex PCR, was used to amplify TCRbeta CDR3 regions from genomic DNA. From the authors' description of their analysis: Nucleated cell counts per sample were estimated from amplification of reference gene primers within the assay. Sequence reads were collapsed and filtered to measure the absolute abundance of every unique TCRbeta CDR3 rearrangement. For each sample, productive Simpson clonality was calculated as the square root of Simpson's diversity index across productive rearrangements. The table was pulled from immuneACCESS by TCRdb, which kept in-frame rearrangements only. Such tables lose some clones; where checked, under half of the loss comes from unresolved V genes, and the rest has no known cause. V, J and clone size were drawn from that table, and D and trimming were deduced from the DNA. The sample table shows approximately 65,000 clones, and under 80% are seen once. Approximately 18% of the sample rests with the top ten.

There are 12 amino acids in the CDR3, from cysteine to phenylalanine inclusive. Only the CDR3 region is kept as DNA, spanning 36 bases read in frame from base 1. V loses 5 bases, J loses 3 bases, and the germline ends lie 8 bases apart. CDR1 and CDR2 (SEHNR, FQNEAQ) derive from the germline V gene (reference sequence). As to this clone: No cognate antigen has been identified for it. The input lacks base qualities; no much larger clone sits a single base away.

The sequencing sample was made of peripheral blood. The chain links TRBV7-9 with TRBJ2-7; no D gene is confidently identified. This TCR was sampled from a man in his 60s with acute or convalescent COVID-19. The CDR3 corresponds to CASSNQNYEQYF. The DNA reads TGTGCCAGCAGCAACCAGAACTACGAGCAGTACTTC.